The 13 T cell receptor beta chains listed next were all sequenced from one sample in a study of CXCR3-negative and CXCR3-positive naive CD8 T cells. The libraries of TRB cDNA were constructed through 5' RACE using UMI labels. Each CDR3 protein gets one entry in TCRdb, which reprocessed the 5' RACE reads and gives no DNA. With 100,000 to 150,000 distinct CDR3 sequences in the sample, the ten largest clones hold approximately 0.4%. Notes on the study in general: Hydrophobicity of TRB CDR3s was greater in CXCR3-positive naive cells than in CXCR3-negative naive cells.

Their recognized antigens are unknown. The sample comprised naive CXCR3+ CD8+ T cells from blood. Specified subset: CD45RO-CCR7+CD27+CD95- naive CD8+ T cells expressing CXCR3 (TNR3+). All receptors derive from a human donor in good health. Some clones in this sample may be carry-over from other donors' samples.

CDR3 sequence: CSVQGTSGGASNEQFF. The J gene is TRBJ2-1, the V gene TRBV29-1; TCRdb designates TRBD2, a call that cannot be tested without DNA. Germline-derived CDR1 and CDR2 are SQVTM and ANQGSEA. The CDR3 runs 16 residues.

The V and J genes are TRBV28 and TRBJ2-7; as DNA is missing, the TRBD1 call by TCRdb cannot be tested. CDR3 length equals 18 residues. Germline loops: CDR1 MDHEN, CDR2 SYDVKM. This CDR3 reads CASSLFDGTGGASYEQYF.

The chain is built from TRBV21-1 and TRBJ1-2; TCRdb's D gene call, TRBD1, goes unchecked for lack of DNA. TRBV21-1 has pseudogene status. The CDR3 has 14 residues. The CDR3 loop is CARRQGAIDYGYTF.

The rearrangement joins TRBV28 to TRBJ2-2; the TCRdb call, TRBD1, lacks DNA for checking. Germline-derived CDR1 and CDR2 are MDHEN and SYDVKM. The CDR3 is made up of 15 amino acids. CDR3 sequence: CASIRDSRNTGELFF.

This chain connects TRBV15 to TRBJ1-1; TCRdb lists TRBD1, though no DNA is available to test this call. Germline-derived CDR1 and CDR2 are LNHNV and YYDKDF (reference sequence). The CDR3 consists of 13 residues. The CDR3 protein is CATRDMEDTEAFF.

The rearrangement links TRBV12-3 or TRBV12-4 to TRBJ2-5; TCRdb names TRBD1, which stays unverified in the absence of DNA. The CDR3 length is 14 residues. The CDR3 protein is CASSLEAGVETQYF.

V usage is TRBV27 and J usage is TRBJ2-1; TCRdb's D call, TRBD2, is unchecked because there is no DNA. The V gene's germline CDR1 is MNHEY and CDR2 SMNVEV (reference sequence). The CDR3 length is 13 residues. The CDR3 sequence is CASSLPYYNEQFF.

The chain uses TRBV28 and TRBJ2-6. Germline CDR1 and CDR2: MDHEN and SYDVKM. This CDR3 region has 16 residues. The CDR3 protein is CASSLGSGSGANVLTF.

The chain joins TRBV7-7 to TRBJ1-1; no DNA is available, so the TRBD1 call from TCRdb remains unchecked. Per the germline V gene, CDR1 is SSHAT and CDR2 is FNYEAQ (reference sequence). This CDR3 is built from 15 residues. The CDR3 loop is CASSPPPEGNTEAFF.

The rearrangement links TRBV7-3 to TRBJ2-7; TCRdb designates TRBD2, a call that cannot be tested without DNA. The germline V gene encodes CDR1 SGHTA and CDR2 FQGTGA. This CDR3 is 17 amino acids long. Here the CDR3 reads CASSLRTSGRSSYEQYF.

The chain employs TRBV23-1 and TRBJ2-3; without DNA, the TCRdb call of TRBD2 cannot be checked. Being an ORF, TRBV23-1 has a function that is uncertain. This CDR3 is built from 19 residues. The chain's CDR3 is CASSQWGDAARPSTDTQYF.

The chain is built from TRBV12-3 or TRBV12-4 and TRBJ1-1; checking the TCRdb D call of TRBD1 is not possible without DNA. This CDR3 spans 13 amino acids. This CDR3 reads CASRPGGTGEAFF.

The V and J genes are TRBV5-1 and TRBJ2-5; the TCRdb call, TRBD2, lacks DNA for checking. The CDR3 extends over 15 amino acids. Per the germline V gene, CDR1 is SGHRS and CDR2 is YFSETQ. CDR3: CASSPPTSGQETQYF.